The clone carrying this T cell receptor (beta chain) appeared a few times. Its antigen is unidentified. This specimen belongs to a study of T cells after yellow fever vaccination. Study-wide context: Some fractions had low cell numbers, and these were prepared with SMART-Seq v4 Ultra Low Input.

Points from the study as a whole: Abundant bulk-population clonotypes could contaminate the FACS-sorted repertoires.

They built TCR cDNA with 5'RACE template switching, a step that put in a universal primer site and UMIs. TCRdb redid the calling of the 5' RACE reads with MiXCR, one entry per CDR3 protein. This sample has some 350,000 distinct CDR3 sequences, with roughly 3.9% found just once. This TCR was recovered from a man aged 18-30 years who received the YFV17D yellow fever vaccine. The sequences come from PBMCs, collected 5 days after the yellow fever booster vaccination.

The CDR3 coding sequence is TGTGCCAGCACGAGCGGCGGGGAGCTGTTTTTT. Protein product: CASTSGGELFF. The chain joins TRBV7-3 to TRBJ2-2, with a possible D match to TRBD2 (5 bases). V was shortened by 7 bases and J by 7 bases, with 7 bases between the two germline ends. Germline CDR1 reads SGHTA; CDR2 reads FQGTGA. CDR3 length: 11 amino acids.